This TCR beta chain was identified during a study of vaccination and CD4 T cells after COVID-19 (dated 2022 in TCRdb). About the investigation overall: SARS-CoV-2 positivity had been established in the convalescent patients by nasal swab PCR, and mild disease was recorded in about 9 of these patients and severe disease in one. The convalescent cohort included six males and four females, with two Hispanic individuals, seven Caucasians, two Asians and one multiracial person. Two doses of either the Pfizer-BioNTech BNT162b2 vaccine (n=8) or the Moderna mRNA-1273 vaccine (n=2) were administered to participants. Post-COVID blood samples from convalescent patients were collected a median of around 100 days after diagnosis, with a range of 35 to 161 days. The time from the second vaccine dose to post-vaccine blood sampling had a median of around 72 days and ranged from roughly 12 to 250 days. Overlapping spike peptide pools from SARS-CoV-2 and from the common cold coronaviruses HCoV-NL63, HCoV-OC43 and HCoV-229E were used as culture stimuli. In control cultures, a CEFX viral epitope pool was used as positive control, an HIV-1 Nef peptide pool was used as negative control, or no peptide was added. The spike-specific CD4+ TCR repertoire was compared before and after mRNA vaccination in around ten COVID-19 convalescent patients and a few infection-naive healthy vaccine recipients. Summary of the overall study and its limitations: Relatively few convalescent patients were included in the study, and early timepoints after natural infection were not analyzed. In convalescent patients, nearly all vaccine-specific clones (304 of 307) were found to be mono-reactive for SARS-CoV-2 spike rather than cross-reactive with common cold coronaviruses. Although the median number of SARS-CoV-2-reactive clonotypes went up from approximately 20 after infection to some 40 after vaccination, the increase was not significant. Among the post-vaccine SARS-CoV-2-reactive clones in convalescent patients, a median around 90% showed up only after vaccination, which suggests vaccine-specific priming.

Libraries came from PCR. At the Johns Hopkins FTIC core, DNA from the cultured CD4+ T cells underwent TCR sequencing with the Oncomine TCR Beta short-read assay. The QIAamp micro DNA kit was used to extract genomic DNA from the cultured CD4+ T cells. Oncomine TCR Beta libraries from cultured CD4+ T cells were pooled with unique dual indexes and sequenced on an Illumina iSeq 100. Under the source paper's analysis protocol: Non-productive sequences were removed, and CDR3s that did not start with C, did not end with F or W, or were shorter than 7 amino acids were discarded. The MANAFEST web application was used to identify antigen-specific clonotypes by comparing peptide-stimulated wells against reference wells and other culture wells. An FDR below 0.05, an odds ratio above 5, and a productive frequency above 0.1% in at least two of three replicate wells were required for clones to be considered positive. Cross-reactive clonotypes were defined as significantly expanded in both SARS-CoV-2 spike wells and at least one common cold coronavirus spike condition. Levenshtein distances (stringdist) and unrooted phylogenetic trees (ape) in R version 3.6.1 were used to assess CDR3 homology. TCRdb trimmed the raw reads at Q25, called clones with MiXCR and kept productive beta chains. Identical CDR3 protein sequences are pooled into one entry, listed with their most common genes and DNA. V and J calls and clone size were set by TCRdb, not the authors. In all, the sample holds around 11,000 distinct CDR3 sequences, and around 23% of those were seen once. Approximately 24% of the sample is held by the ten biggest clonotypes.

This clonotype showed up just a few times. The antigen it binds to is not known. No base qualities exist here, and no much larger clone lies one base off it. Measured from the cysteine to the phenylalanine, the CDR3 is 15 residues long. Here the CDR3 DNA is all that survives: 45 bases in frame from base 1. At the junction V is shortened by 5 bases and J by 4 bases, with 18 bases in between. CDR1 LNHDA and CDR2 SQIVND were looked up in the germline V gene (reference sequence). Interpreted using the paper, the treatment or condition label stands for: roughly nine-day PBMC culture with coronavirus spike peptide pools or control peptides (ViraFEST assay). The ViraFEST assay, used in the study, expanded antigen-specific T cells with peptide pools and then identified the expanded clonotypes through TCR sequencing. The convalescent patients' positive SARS-CoV-2 PCR tests fell between March and December 2020, which was before the Alpha, Beta and Delta variants emerged in the United States. PBMCs were cultured at roughly 1.9 million per well in IMDM supplemented with roughly 5.2% human AB serum and around 10 IU/ml IL-2, with about 9 ug/ml peptide pools added. Half of the culture medium was replaced with fresh IL-2-containing medium on days 3 and 7. After roughly 11 days of culture, CD4+ T cells were isolated by negative selection with the EasySep CD4+ T cell isolation kit. Ficoll-Paque Plus gradient centrifugation was used to isolate PBMCs from whole blood, and the isolated PBMCs were then either used fresh or cryopreserved at -140C. Each culture condition was generally run in triplicate wells.

This specimen was CD4+ T cells from blood, cultured in vitro, taken after SARS-CoV-2 vaccination. The TCR originated in a human donor who had recovered from COVID-19. The sequence links TRBV19 to TRBJ2-7; the D gene is possibly TRBD1, with 6 bases matching. This receptor has the CDR3 CASSLTGPGWYEQYF. Here is the DNA: TGTGCCAGTAGTCTAACAGGGCCAGGGTGGTACGAGCAGTACTTC.